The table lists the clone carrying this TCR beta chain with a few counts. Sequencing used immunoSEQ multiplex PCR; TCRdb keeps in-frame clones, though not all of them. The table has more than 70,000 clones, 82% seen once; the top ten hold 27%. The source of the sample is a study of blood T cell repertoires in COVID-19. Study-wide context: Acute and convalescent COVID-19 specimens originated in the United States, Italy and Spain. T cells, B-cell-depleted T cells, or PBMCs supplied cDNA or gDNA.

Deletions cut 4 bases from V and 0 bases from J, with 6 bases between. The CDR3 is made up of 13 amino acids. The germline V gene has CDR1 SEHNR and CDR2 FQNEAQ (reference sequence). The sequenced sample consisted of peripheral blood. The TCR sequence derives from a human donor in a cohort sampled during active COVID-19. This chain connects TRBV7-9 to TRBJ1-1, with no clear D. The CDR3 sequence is CASSSLLNTEAFF. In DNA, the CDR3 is TGTGCCAGCAGCTCTTTATTGAACACTGAAGCTTTCTTT.